These 14 T cell receptor beta chains originate from one sample sequenced in a study of PD-1 blockade in classical Hodgkin lymphoma. Time point in this sample: cycle 4 day 1 (C4D1), after more than 5 weeks of nivolumab. No patient escaped relapse after autologous stem cell transplantation, and brentuximab vedotin exposure varied. Generated by immunoSEQ multiplex PCR, the TCRdb table keeps only in-frame clones and is missing some. The table has 64,000 or so clones, approximately 94% seen once. This specimen consisted of peripheral blood mononuclear cells (PBMCs), obtained before the fourth cycle of nivolumab. The receptors derive from a human donor with classical Hodgkin lymphoma.

This clone has a single count. This chain connects TRBV5-5 to TRBJ2-1; 8 bases match TRBD2. The V and J ends lost 4 bases and 5 bases, in that order; junction bases with no gene match: 14. CDR1 and CDR2 (germline): SGHKS, YYEKEE (reference sequence). The CDR3 contains 17 residues. CDR3 in amino acids: CASSSLGLAGRDNEQFF. Here the CDR3 DNA reads TGTGCCAGCAGCAGCTTAGGGTTAGCGGGAAGGGACAATGAGCAGTTCTTC.

The chain combines TRBV6-1 with TRBJ2-3, with 12 nucleotides matching TRBD2. The junction had 6 bases not matched to a gene; V was cut back by 4 bases and J by 4 bases. The germline CDR1 and CDR2 sequences are MNHNS and SASEGT. The CDR3 is 16 amino acids. This CDR3 is CASSGSSGRVADTQYF. As DNA, the CDR3 is TGTGCCAGCAGTGGATCTAGCGGGAGGGTGGCAGATACGCAGTATTTT.

This chain connects TRBV5-1 to TRBJ2-1, with 9 bases fitting TRBD1. The V gene's germline CDR1 is SGHRS and CDR2 YFSETQ. V dropped 0 bases and J dropped 6; count of bases not matched to a gene: 1. The CDR3 contains 14 residues. The CDR3 region has the DNA TGCGCCAGCAGCTTGGGGGACAGGGCCAATGAGCAGTTCTTC. Translation: CASSLGDRANEQFF.

V and J are TRBV7-3 and TRBJ2-1; the D gene could be TRBD1 or TRBD2 (5 bases each). The V gene lost 0 bases and the J gene lost 1 base, with 7 bases spanning the gap. The CDR3 is made up of 15 amino acids. Germline V gene lookup returns CDR1 SGHTA and CDR2 FQGTGA. The chain's CDR3 is CASSLTGDSYNEQFF. For the CDR3, the DNA is TGTGCCAGCAGCTTAACGGGGGATTCCTACAATGAGCAGTTCTTC.

This clone was seen a single time. The chain combines TRBV5-8 with TRBJ1-1, with TRBD1 matching 7 bases. CDR3 size: 15 residues. CDR1 and CDR2 from the germline V gene are SGHTS and YDEGEE. V was clipped by 3 bases and J by 0 bases; unmatched bases: 5. The CDR3 protein is CASSWGQTMNTEAFF. The CDR3 region has the DNA TGTGCCAGCAGCTGGGGACAGACAATGAACACTGAAGCTTTCTTT.

The chain is built from TRBV11-2 and TRBJ2-2; perhaps TRBD1 as D (5 bases). The germline gives CDR1 SGHAT, CDR2 FQNNGV. The V and J ends lost 4 bases and 7 bases respectively, with 7 bases between them. The length of the CDR3 is 12 residues. The CDR3, as DNA: TGTGCCAGCAGCTCAGGGTTCGGGGAGCTGTTTTTT. It translates to CASSSGFGELFF.

The chain uses TRBV1 and TRBJ2-3; the table's D gene call, TRBD2, was not cross checked with the DNA. TRBV1 is described as a pseudogene. The CDR3 has 14 residues. CDR3 sequence (DNA): TGCACCAGCAGCCAAGAGGGGGGAACAGATACGCAGTATTTT. Its translation: CTSSQEGGTDTQYF.

This chain links TRBV5-6 with TRBJ2-1; 9 bases are shared with TRBD2. The CDR3 sequence is 16 residues long. After removal of 5 bases from V and 6 bases from J, the junction contained 12 bases not matched to a gene. Germline V lookup: CDR1 SGHDT, CDR2 YYEEEE. The CDR3 reads CASRIRGLAYSNEQFF. The CDR3 DNA follows: TGTGCCAGCAGGATAAGAGGACTAGCGTATTCCAATGAGCAGTTCTTC.

The chain recombines TRBV2 with TRBJ2-5; D is perhaps TRBD2 (6 bases). The V gene lost 4 bases and the J gene lost 3 bases, with 12 bases spanning the gap. This CDR3 comprises 14 residues. CDR1 SNHLY and CDR2 FYNNEI come from the germline V gene. The DNA for the CDR3 is TGTGCCAGCAGTGTGGCGGGGCGGAAAGAGACCCAGTACTTC. It encodes CASSVAGRKETQYF.

The gene calls are TRBV19 and TRBJ2-1; 9 bases align to TRBD1. This CDR3 contains 13 residues. The ends lost 7 bases at V and 6 bases at J; junction bases unmatched: 4. Per the germline V gene, CDR1 is LNHDA and CDR2 is SQIVND (reference sequence). The CDR3: CASTVTGGNEQFF. CDR3 nucleotides: TGTGCCAGTACGGTGACAGGGGGCAATGAGCAGTTCTTC.

The V gene is TRBV4-2, the J gene TRBJ2-5; D gene ambiguous. Germline CDR1 LGHNA, CDR2 YNFKEQ. V was clipped by 3 bases and J by 5 bases, with 13 bases between them. The CDR3 is 14 residues long. CDR3 amino acids: CASSQIDRPETQYF. In DNA form, the CDR3 reads TGTGCCAGCAGCCAGATTGACCGCCCTGAGACCCAGTACTTC.

The rearrangement joins TRBV6-1 to TRBJ2-3; D is unresolved. The germline gives CDR1 MNHNS, CDR2 SASEGT. This CDR3 is built from 14 residues. The germline V and J ends were trimmed by 3 bases and 4 bases, with 11 bases remaining between them. The CDR3 bases are TGTGCCAGCAGTGAGTCTTTTGGGGCAGATACGCAGTATTTT. This translates into CASSESFGADTQYF.

This chain connects TRBV28 to TRBJ1-5; TRBD1 might be the D (6 bases). The CDR3 sequence is 15 residues long. Trimming took off 5 bases at V and 5 bases at J, with 16 bases between the two ends. The germline V gene encodes CDR1 MDHEN and CDR2 SYDVKM. The CDR3 DNA reads TGTGCCAGCAGTGGTCGGATTAGGGGGGATCAGCCCCAGCATTTT. This encodes CASSGRIRGDQPQHF.

This chain connects TRBV29-1 to TRBJ1-5; D might be TRBD1 (6 bases). The length of the CDR3 is 13 residues. Trimming removed 6 bases from V and 7 bases from J, with 16 bases in between. Germline V CDR1 and CDR2: SQVTM, ANQGSEA. CDR3 loop: CSVATGYRQPQHF. CDR3 coding DNA: TGCAGCGTCGCCACAGGGTATCGGCAGCCCCAGCATTTT.